The TCR beta chain described here comes from a study of shared clonotypes between healthy human individuals. Study-level results: Genetic and exposure-history diversity was limited by the few donors. As a rule, naive subsets had a larger estimated richness than memory subsets. Sharing of clonotypes among donors was expected to vary with sequencing depth.

Only one count was recorded for this clone. Its antigen is still unknown. Sequencing used immunoSEQ multiplex PCR; TCRdb keeps in-frame clones, though not all of them. The table records roughly 2 million clones, around 96% of them present only once. Naive CD8 cells, CD45RO-negative and positively selected for CCR7, excluded terminally differentiated effector memory CD45RA+ cells. The donors, healthy adults who were HIV-negative, had experienced no recent acute infections or vaccinations. Germline-derived CDR1 and CDR2 are LNHDA and SQIVND (reference sequence). Between the trimmed V and J ends, which lost 5 bases and 7 bases, there was a span of 11 bases. The CDR3 covers 12 residues.

The V gene is TRBV19, the J gene TRBJ1-1; unclear D gene. Material: naive CD8+ T cells sorted from blood. This TCR was recovered from a man younger than 35 in good health. CDR3 loop: CASSRGLVEAFF. CDR3 nucleotides: TGTGCCAGTAGTCGGGGTTTAGTTGAAGCTTTCTTT.